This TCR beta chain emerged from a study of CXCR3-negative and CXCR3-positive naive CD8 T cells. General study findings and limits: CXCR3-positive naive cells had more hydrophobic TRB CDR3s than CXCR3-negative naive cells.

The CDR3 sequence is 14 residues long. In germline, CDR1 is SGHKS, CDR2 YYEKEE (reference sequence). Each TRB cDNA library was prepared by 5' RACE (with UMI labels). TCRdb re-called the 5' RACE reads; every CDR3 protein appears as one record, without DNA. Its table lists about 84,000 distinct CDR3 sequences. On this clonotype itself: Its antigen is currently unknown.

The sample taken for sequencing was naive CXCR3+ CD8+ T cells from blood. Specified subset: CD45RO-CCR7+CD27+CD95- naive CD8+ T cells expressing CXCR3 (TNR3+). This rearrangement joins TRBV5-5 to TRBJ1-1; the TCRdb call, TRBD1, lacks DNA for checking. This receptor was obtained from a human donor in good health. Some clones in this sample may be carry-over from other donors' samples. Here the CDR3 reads CASSRAGQGSEAFF.